The 22 T cell receptor beta chains listed next were all sequenced from one sample in a study of molecular identifiers for immune sequencing clone quantification (dated by TCRdb to between 2018 and 2020). The library relied on PCR. Sequencing used an Illumina HiSeq 4000. In TCRdb, the public reads were trimmed at Q25 with fastp and aligned with MiXCR, with productive beta chains retained. Rows with one shared CDR3 protein collapse into an entry with the most common genes and DNA. The sample table contains hundreds of thousands of distinct CDR3 sequences; only one count was recorded for less than 20% of them. Roughly 0.9% of the sample is taken by the ten largest. Specimen: naive CD8+ T cells from blood, with Jurkat cell RNA spiked in. This specimen's cell subset or site label, per the study, means: FACS-sorted CD8+CD4-CCR7+CD45RA+ naive T cells. These receptors all come from a human donor in good health. Some libraries in this study had Jurkat cell RNA spiked in.

This clonotype was picked up many times. The rearrangement joins TRBV7-8 to TRBJ1-1; D is unresolved. Trimming stripped 3 bases from V and 7 bases from J, with 24 bases between. Germline V gives CDR1 SGHVS, CDR2 FQNEAQ. This CDR3 comprises 17 residues. CDR3 DNA sequence: TGTGCCAGCAGCTTTCCCCGGGTTCCTACGGTTCCGTTTGAAGCTTTCTTT. This gives the protein CASSFPRVPTVPFEAFF.

This clonotype was counted ten times or more. The chain links TRBV4-1 to TRBJ1-1; 7 bases line up with TRBD1. CDR1 is MGHRA and CDR2 is YSYEKL in the germline V gene. J lost 3 bases, V lost 4 bases, and 14 bases had no gene match. The CDR3 has 17 amino acids. This CDR3 reads CASSPGLYTGADTEAFF. The DNA for the CDR3 is TGCGCCAGCAGCCCCGGCTTATATACAGGGGCCGACACTGAAGCTTTCTTT.

A word on this clonotype: A clone one base away is much larger, so this may be a read error. CDR3 sequence: CSGTGQGSSYEQCF. Written as DNA, the CDR3 is TGCAGCGGTACGGGACAGGGAAGCTCCTACGAGCAGTGCTTC. The genes are TRBV29-1 and TRBJ2-7; 9 nucleotides match TRBD1. This CDR3 spans 14 amino acids. Germline V gives CDR1 SQVTM, CDR2 ANQGSEA.

The sample holds many counts of this clonotype. CDR3 DNA: TGTGCCAGCAGCCAAGGGGACAGGGAAAAAGAGACCCAGTACTTC. Translated, it gives CASSQGDREKETQYF. V and J are TRBV3-1 and TRBJ2-5; 9 bases fit TRBD1. The trim removed 1 base at V and 3 bases at J, leaving 3 bases unmatched. The CDR3 consists of 15 residues. Germline V gene sequence: CDR1 LGHDT, CDR2 YNNKEL (reference sequence).

This clonotype showed up many times. The chain is built from TRBV4-1 and TRBJ2-1, with a possible D match to TRBD2 (5 bases). CDR3 length: 14 residues. Germline CDR1 is MGHRA and CDR2 is YSYEKL. The germline V and J ends were trimmed by 1 base and 5 bases, with 9 bases remaining between them. The CDR3 nucleotides read TGCGCCAGCAGCCAAGCACCGGGAAACAATGAGCAGTTCTTC. Translating it yields CASSQAPGNNEQFF.

On this clonotype itself: A much more abundant neighbour one base away suggests this may be a read error. J is TRBJ2-7 and V is TRBV20-1; D remains unclear. Germline-derived CDR1 and CDR2 are DFQATT and SNEGSKA (reference sequence). The CDR3 extends over 11 amino acids. V dropped 3 bases and J dropped 6 bases, with 9 bases sitting between them. CDR3 residues: CSASKGCEQYF. The CDR3 nucleotides are TGCAGTGCTAGTAAAGGATGCGAGCAGTACTTC.

This clonotype was counted many times. V is TRBV7-2 and J is TRBJ1-5; no reliable D call. This CDR3 has 14 amino acids. The germline V gene has CDR1 SGHTA and CDR2 FQGNSA. Trimming pared 1 base from V and 3 bases from J, leaving 7 bases between. In DNA form, the CDR3 reads TGTGCCAGCAGCTTAGTAAGTGCCAATCAGCCCCAGCATTTT. Translating it yields CASSLVSANQPQHF.

The V and J genes are TRBV6-5 and TRBJ2-4, with D hard to call. Trimming shortened V by 6 bases and J by 4 bases, and 13 bases separated the two germline ends. The length of the CDR3 is 14 residues. In germline, CDR1 is MNHEY, CDR2 SVGAGI. The CDR3: CASSCMPDKNIQYF. CDR3 DNA: TGTGCCAGCAGCTGCATGCCGGATAAAAACATTCAGTACTTC.

The genes are TRBV5-1 and TRBJ2-3, with 14 bases lining up with TRBD2. The germline V gene encodes CDR1 SGHRS and CDR2 YFSETQ. The CDR3 covers 17 residues. With V trimmed by 4 bases and J by 4 bases, 8 bases remained unmatched. CDR3 nucleotide sequence: TGCGCCAGCAGCCATGGGACTAGCGGGGGCCGAGCAGATACGCAGTATTTT. Its translation: CASSHGTSGGRADTQYF. Based on the CDR3 plus reference TRBV5-1 and TRBJ2-3, the full variable domain is KAGVTQTPRYLIKTRGQQVTLSCSPISGHRSVSWYQQTPGQGLQFLFEYFSETQRNKGNFPGRFSGRQFSNSRSEMNVSTLELGDSALYLCASSHGTSGGRADTQYFGPGTRLTVL.

In this sample, this clonotype turned up many times. V is TRBV28 and J is TRBJ2-3; D ambiguous. The CDR3 spans 12 residues. V lost 5 bases and J 10 bases, leaving 13 bases between the germline ends. CDR1 MDHEN and CDR2 SYDVKM come from the germline V gene. CDR3 protein: CASSNLGFPQYF. In nucleotides, the CDR3 is TGTGCCAGCAGTAACCTAGGGTTCCCGCAGTATTTT.

This clonotype was picked up many times. The V and J genes are TRBV20-1 and TRBJ2-7; 7 bases fit TRBD2. CDR1 and CDR2 (germline): DFQATT, SNEGSKA (reference sequence). The V segment lost 1 base and the J segment 2 bases; nucleotides outside the gene matches: 5. This CDR3 is built from 14 residues. The CDR3 loop reads CSARALAATYEQYF. The CDR3 coding sequence is TGCAGTGCTAGAGCGCTAGCGGCCACCTACGAGCAGTACTTC.

Many counts were recorded for this clonotype. The chain recombines TRBV11-2 with TRBJ2-1; 7 bases fit TRBD1. The CDR3 runs to 15 residues. The junction had 11 bases not matched to a gene; V was cut back by 4 bases and J by 8 bases. Germline CDR1 is SGHAT and CDR2 is FQNNGV. As DNA, the CDR3 is TGTGCCAGCAGCTCCGGGACAGTAACCTTTGATGAGCAGTTCTTC. As protein: CASSSGTVTFDEQFF.

Turning to this clonotype: A clone one base away is much larger, so this may be a read error. V and J are TRBV10-3 and TRBJ1-6; 7 bases line up with TRBD1. The germline gives CDR1 ENHRY, CDR2 SYGVKD. Trimming cost V 5 bases and J 6 bases; bases outside gene matches: 19. This CDR3 has 19 residues. The CDR3 protein is CAISTFSGQEKIINSPLHF. The CDR3 nucleotides read TGTGCCATCAGTACCTTTTCCGGACAGGAAAAGATCATTAATTCACCCCTCCACTTT.

Only a few counts were recorded for this clonotype. V and J are TRBV7-6 and TRBJ2-2; unclear D gene. The V end was cut by 9 bases, the J end by 4 bases, with 12 bases between. CDR3 length: 13 residues. Germline lookup yields CDR1 SGHVS and CDR2 FNYEAQ. CDR3 nucleotide sequence: TGTGCCAGTCTGGACGCGAGCACCGGGGAGCTGTTTTTT. Translated: CASLDASTGELFF. Looking up the rest from reference TRBV7-6 and TRBJ2-2 gives the full variable domain: GAGVSQSPRYKVTKRGQDVALRCDPISGHVSLYWYRQALGQGPEFLTYFNYEAQQDKSGLPNDRFSAERPEGSISTLTIQRTEQRDSAMYRCASLDASTGELFFGEGSRLTVL.

This clonotype was seen ten or more times. This sequence joins TRBV24-1 and TRBJ2-1; 14 bases match TRBD2. Germline CDR1 and CDR2: KGHDR and SFDVKD. CDR3 length: 16 amino acids. With 4 bases clipped from V and 8 bases from J, the junction kept 6 bases outside the gene matches. The CDR3 sequence: CATSDLPGLAGDEQFF. CDR3 bases: TGTGCCACCAGTGACCTACCGGGACTAGCGGGGGATGAGCAGTTCTTC.

The chain joins TRBV19 to TRBJ2-1, with 9 positions matching TRBD2. V shed 8 bases and J 3 bases; nucleotides not matched to a gene: 8. The germline V gene has CDR1 LNHDA and CDR2 SQIVND (reference sequence). The CDR3 has 15 residues. The CDR3 sequence: CASRLAGIFYNEQFF. The CDR3 DNA is TGTGCCAGTCGCCTAGCGGGGATCTTCTACAATGAGCAGTTCTTC.

As for this clonotype: A much larger clone is a single base away; this may be a read error. The V call is TRBV6-2 or TRBV6-3, the J call TRBJ2-2; 9 positions match TRBD2. Trimming cost V 6 bases and J 6 bases; bases outside gene matches: 11. The germline gives CDR1 MNHEY, CDR2 SVGEGT. The CDR3 covers 16 residues. CDR3 loop: CASRDSGSVYAGELFF. The CDR3 DNA sequence: TGTGCCAGCAGGGATAGCGGGAGTGTGTACGCCGGGGAGCTGTTTTTT.

This clonotype was seen many times. The rearrangement joins TRBV6-2 or TRBV6-3 to TRBJ2-7; maybe TRBD2 (5 bases). The V and J ends lost 2 bases and 2 bases respectively, with 19 bases between them. The CDR3 runs to 17 residues. Germline CDR1 MNHEY, CDR2 SVGEGT. The CDR3: CASSYPVDGRGTYEQYF. CDR3 nucleotide sequence: TGTGCCAGCAGTTACCCAGTTGACGGTCGGGGAACCTACGAGCAGTACTTC.

This clonotype was counted ten times or more. The chain joins TRBV20-1 to TRBJ1-1; D unresolved. The CDR3 spans 13 residues. Looked up from germline, CDR1 is DFQATT and CDR2 is SNEGSKA (reference sequence). Between the trimmed V and J ends, which lost 2 bases and 0 bases, there was a span of 7 bases. The CDR3 reads CSARKTVNTEAFF. In DNA form, the CDR3 reads TGCAGTGCTAGAAAGACGGTGAACACTGAAGCTTTCTTT.

Note on this clonotype: A much larger clone differs by one base, so this may be a read error. Because the CDR3 is missing its conserved closing phenylalanine or tryptophan, this is likely a read error. V usage is TRBV27 and J usage is TRBJ1-5, with TRBD1 matching over 12 bases. This CDR3 is built from 14 residues. V shed 6 bases and J 5 bases; nucleotides not matched to a gene: 2. The V gene's germline CDR1 is MNHEY and CDR2 SMNVEV (reference sequence). The CDR3 sequence: CASRGQGAYQPQHL. In DNA, the CDR3 is TGTGCCAGCAGGGGACAGGGGGCTTATCAGCCCCAGCATCTT.

In this sample, this clonotype turned up a few times. The V gene is TRBV20-1, the J gene TRBJ2-7; 12 positions match TRBD2. This CDR3 is 13 amino acids long. Germline assignment: CDR1 DFQATT and CDR2 SNEGSKA (reference sequence). Trimming removed 7 bases from V and 0 bases from J; junction bases left unmatched: 1. DNA for the CDR3: TGCAGTGGGACTAGCGGGGACTCCTACGAGCAGTACTTC. Translated: CSGTSGDSYEQYF.

This clonotype has at least ten counts. The gene calls are TRBV24-1 and TRBJ2-1; TRBD2 agrees at 7 bases. Germline CDR1 reads KGHDR; CDR2 reads SFDVKD. This CDR3 contains 13 residues. The V gene end was trimmed by 8 bases and the J gene end by 9 bases; junction bases not matched to a gene: 9. CDR3 bases: TGTGCCACCAACCAAGCGGGATATGGTGAGCAGTTCTTC. Its protein is CATNQAGYGEQFF.